This T cell receptor (beta chain) was profiled in a study of OX40 agonist ivuxolimab in advanced cancers. The protocol was immunoSEQ multiplex PCR, while the TCRdb copy is restricted to in-frame clones and leaves out a portion. The sample consists of around 67,000 clones, about 86% of them appearing once. Anyone with autoimmune disease history or systemic immunosuppression was excluded. Blood draws occurred at baseline, cycle 4 day 1, and cycle 7 day 1. Findings of the study overall: Among the nonresponders, some also had low normalized T-cell clonal expansion.

On this clone itself: The antigen is unknown.

V gave up 5 bases and J gave up 9 bases, with 14 bases separating them. The CDR3 is 14 residues long. Germline V gene sequence: CDR1 MNHEY, CDR2 SVGAGI. Sequences were derived from CD4+ or CD8+ T cells sorted from blood, sampled in a trial of the OX40 agonist ivuxolimab. The J gene is TRBJ1-6, the V gene TRBV6-5, with D perhaps matching TRBD1 (5 bases). The receptor was derived from an adult with an advanced solid tumor such as melanoma, head and neck, liver or kidney cancer. The CDR3 DNA reads TGTGCCAGCAGTCTGACCGGGACCTTTTCACCCCTCCACTTT. This codes for CASSLTGTFSPLHF.